This T cell receptor (beta chain) was recorded in a study of T cells in tumors after PD-1 blockade (dated by TCRdb to the late 2010s). With respect to the entire study: Patients were excluded if they had prior checkpoint blockade, use of systemic immunosuppressants, or recent radiotherapy or other anti-cancer therapy within 4 weeks. Patients were treated with either pembrolizumab 200 mg every 3 weeks or cemiplimab 350 mg every 2 weeks. Some patients also continued taking vismodegib 150 mg daily during anti-PD-1 treatment. On average, peripheral blood samples yielded approximately 35,000 unique clonotypes and 95,000 to 140,000 TCR templates (range about 21,000-260,000). Paired single-cell RNA and TCR sequencing was done in the study on site-matched tumors from patients with BCC or SCC, both before and after anti-PD-1 therapy. To compare clonotypes in blood and tumor, bulk TCR sequencing was done on 10 to 11 peripheral blood samples taken from roughly 5 patients. RECIST version 1.1 was used to assess clinical response.

The research as a whole found: Around two fifths of tumor TCR clonotypes were detected in blood, and some novel exhausted tumor clones were observed in pre-treatment blood, which was taken as suggesting peripheral recruitment. Where the novel T cell clones came from was not determined, and possible sources could include lymphoid organs or rare unexpanded clones inside the tumor or in the tumor periphery.

Genomic DNA extracted from tumor biopsies or peripheral blood was used for bulk TCRbeta sequencing, with input ranging from about 616 ng to 6,500 ng. All patients had histologically proven advanced or metastatic basal or squamous cell carcinoma and were poor candidates for surgical resection. The basal cell carcinoma cohort was made up of some ten patients, and bulk tumor TCR sequencing was performed for roughly 8 of these patients. After removal of 6 bases from V and 10 bases from J, the junction retains 14 bases not matched to a gene. The germline V gene specifies SNHLY as CDR1 and FYNNEI as CDR2. Its CDR3 holds 16 amino acids, cysteine through phenylalanine. Only the CDR3 portion is preserved as DNA: 48 bases, with reading frame beginning at the first base. Deep TCRbeta sequencing was performed with the immunoSEQ platform. The original methods were these. For further analysis, only productive rearrangements were exported from the immunoSEQ Analyzer. T cell phenotypes were assigned to bulk TCRbeta clonotypes by matching the clonotypes to single-cell RNA+TCR-seq clones that had the same TCRbeta sequence. Tumor enrichment of a clone was calculated by dividing the clone's tumor frequency by the clone's PBMC frequency, both taken from bulk TCR sequencing. GLIPH was used to group TCRs into specificity groups, clusters of distinct TCRs likely recognizing common antigens via shared CDR3 motifs. TCRdb mirrors the immuneACCESS table, restricted to in-frame sequences. Some clones are absent from its copies; in checked studies, under half trace to an unresolved V gene, and the reason for the others is unknown. That table supplies the V and J calls and clone size; D and trimming were determined from the DNA. The table for this sample lists more than 40,000 clones; approximately 80% of them were counted only once. In total, the top ten clones hold around 8.7% of the sample.

As for this clone: Its specific antigen is unknown. No much larger clone exists at a distance of one base, and base qualities are not known.

The sequences come from PBMCs, collected before anti-PD-1 therapy. The chain links TRBV2 with TRBJ2-1; 11 bases in between match TRBD1. The clonotype comes from a human donor with advanced basal cell or squamous cell carcinoma (not recorded which). The DNA sequence is given as TGTGCCAGCAGAAAAACCGGGACAGGGGGATCGGGAGAGCAGTTCTTC. The resulting protein is CASRKTGTGGSGEQFF.